This is a list of T cell receptor beta chains from one sample in a study of T and B cells in COVID-19 patients. TCRdb re-derived calls from the multiplex PCR reads in MiXCR, one entry per CDR3 protein. The data show about 17,000 distinct CDR3 sequences, under 30% seen once. Sample: blood. The receptors shown here come from a human donor who had recovered from COVID-19. CDR3s include the opening cysteine and the closing phenylalanine or tryptophan. A D gene is named only where the DNA matches it firmly. The size entry is marked missing in some rows and otherwise reads once, few, many or a size class.

TGTGCCACCAGCGAAATGGGGGCTGGCTATGGCTACACCTTC,CATSEMGAGYGYTF,.,TRBJ1-2,TRBV15,few
TGTGCCAGCAGCTTCGCCCAGGGCGCTTTGGGTGGCTACACCTTC,CASSFAQGALGGYTF,.,TRBJ1-2,TRBV27,few
TGTGCCACCAGCAGAGTTCAACCCACCGGGGAGCTGTTTTTT,CATSRVQPTGELFF,.,TRBJ2-2,TRBV15,many
TGTGCCAGCAGTTTTATGGGTACCTACAATGAGCAGTTCTTC,CASSFMGTYNEQFF,.,TRBJ2-1,TRBV27,many
TGTGCCAGCAGGGATTCTACCTCCGTAGAGACCCAGTACTTC,CASRDSTSVETQYF,.,TRBJ2-5,TRBV6-2/TRBV6-3,few
TGTGCCAGCAGCTCCTATAGCGGGGGGAATAATAGGCAGTACTTC,CASSSYSGGNNRQYF,TRBD2,TRBJ2-7,TRBV7-9,few
TGTGCCAGCCACCTCTCAAGCAATGAGCAGTTCTTC,CASHLSSNEQFF,.,TRBJ2-1,TRBV18,many
TGTGCCAGCAGCTTATTGGACGGCGCCTACAATGAGCAGTTCTTC,CASSLLDGAYNEQFF,.,TRBJ2-1,TRBV7-2,few
TGTGCCAGCAGCTTGGACCGTTGGTCCCTGGAGACCCAGTACTTC,CASSLDRWSLETQYF,.,TRBJ2-5,TRBV5-4,few
TGCGCCAGCAGCCAAGAGATGAATCAGCCCCAGCATTTT,CASSQEMNQPQHF,.,TRBJ1-5,TRBV4-3,.
TGTGCCAGCAGTAATGGGGACTCCGGGGAGCTGTTTTTT,CASSNGDSGELFF,.,TRBJ2-2,TRBV7-9,.
TGCAGTGCCCCCTCGCGGGGTAACTATGGCTACACCTTC,CSAPSRGNYGYTF,.,TRBJ1-2,TRBV20-1,once